Presented here are 27 T cell receptor beta chains from one specimen sequenced in a study of T cell responses to AZD1222 COVID-19 vaccine listed by TCRdb under 2021. This sample's time point label indicates: baseline before first vaccination. Receptors were amplified or captured by the immunoSEQ multiplex PCR assay. As stored in TCRdb, this immuneACCESS dataset retains in-frame rearrangements with V and J assigned. A fraction of the clones does not appear; measured against another copy, unresolved V genes explain less than half of the discrepancy, and the remainder lacks a known reason. In all, the sample holds under 150,000 clones, and 85% to 95% of those were seen once. The ten largest clones take up approximately 5% of the sample. The specimen comprised peripheral blood, sampled on day 0 of AZD1222 vaccination. These receptors were obtained from an adult in good health.

The chain carries TRBV10-3 and TRBJ1-4; D call uncertain. Trimming stripped 7 bases from V and 0 bases from J, with 6 bases between. This CDR3 has 13 amino acids. Germline lookup yields CDR1 ENHRY and CDR2 SYGVKD. CDR3 loop: CAIKPATNEKLFF. In nucleotides, the CDR3 is TGTGCCATCAAGCCAGCAACTAATGAAAAACTGTTTTTT.

Here the CDR3 DNA reads TGCGCCAGCAGCCAGAGTGGACAGGGGACGGACGAGCAGTACTTC. Protein: CASSQSGQGTDEQYF. V is TRBV4-1 and J is TRBJ2-7, with 9 bases identical to TRBD1. The CDR3 contains 15 residues. Germline CDR1 reads MGHRA; CDR2 reads YSYEKL. After removal of 3 bases from V and 5 bases from J, the junction contained 8 bases not matched to a gene.

The CDR3 loop is CASSLRQGNIQYF. The CDR3 coding sequence is TGTGCCAGCAGCTTGAGGCAGGGAAACATTCAGTACTTC. The chain uses TRBV5-6 and TRBJ2-4; possible D gene TRBD1, 5 bases. This CDR3 has 13 amino acids. From germline, CDR1 is SGHDT and CDR2 YYEEEE. V was shortened by 1 base and J by 6 bases, with 8 bases between the two germline ends.

The count of this clone is one. The J gene is TRBJ2-1, the V gene TRBV5-4; D is possibly TRBD2 (7 bases). The V end was cut by 3 bases, the J end by 8 bases, with 12 bases between. This CDR3 is 13 amino acids long. Germline V lookup: CDR1 SGHNT, CDR2 YYREEE (reference sequence). The CDR3 reads CASSWGGQDEQFF. In nucleotides, the CDR3 is TGTGCCAGCAGCTGGGGGGGCCAGGATGAGCAGTTCTTC.

The rearrangement joins TRBV6-5 to TRBJ2-1, with no clear D. The CDR3 is made up of 15 amino acids. V gave up 0 bases and J gave up 0 bases, with 6 bases separating them. In germline, CDR1 is MNHEY, CDR2 SVGAGI. The CDR3 loop is CASSYSGSSYNEQFF. CDR3 in DNA: TGTGCCAGCAGTTACTCGGGTTCCTCCTACAATGAGCAGTTCTTC.

The rearrangement uses TRBV6-5 and TRBJ1-5; D perhaps matches TRBD1 (6 bases). In germline, CDR1 is MNHEY, CDR2 SVGAGI. The length of the CDR3 is 14 residues. The V end lost 5 bases, the J end lost 4 bases, and 12 bases lay between the germline ends. CDR3 sequence: CASSPNRANQPQHF. The DNA for the CDR3 is TGTGCCAGCAGTCCTAACAGGGCTAATCAGCCCCAGCATTTT.

This sequence joins TRBV4-2 and TRBJ2-7, with 8 bases identical to TRBD2. Trimming took 1 base from V and 1 from J; bases not matched to a gene: 6. CDR1 and CDR2 (germline): LGHNA, YNFKEQ. This CDR3 has 16 residues. The CDR3 spells CASSQGIAGSSYEQYF. CDR3 bases: TGTGCCAGCAGCCAAGGGATAGCGGGATCATCCTACGAGCAGTACTTC.

V usage is TRBV11-2 and J usage is TRBJ1-3; D gene uncertain. The CDR3 is made up of 15 amino acids. Germline values: CDR1 SGHAT, CDR2 FQNNGV. V lost 0 bases and J lost 3, with 9 bases in between. As DNA, the CDR3 is TGTGCCAGCAGCTTAGACGGACGGATTGGAAACACCATATATTTT. Translating gives CASSLDGRIGNTIYF.

The genes are TRBV19 and TRBJ2-2, with TRBD2 identical over 7 bases. This CDR3 spans 15 amino acids. V shed 4 bases, J shed 1 base, and the junction held 3 bases outside the gene matches. Germline V lookup: CDR1 LNHDA, CDR2 SQIVND (reference sequence). The CDR3: CASSSGSLNTGELFF. CDR3 DNA: TGTGCCAGTAGTAGCGGGAGTTTGAACACCGGGGAGCTGTTTTTT.

V is TRBV6-4 and J is TRBJ2-7, with TRBD2 identical over 8 bases. The CDR3 runs 15 residues. The junction had 5 bases not matched to a gene; V was cut back by 1 base and J by 3 bases. Per the germline V gene, CDR1 is MRHNA and CDR2 is SNTAGT. CDR3 bases: TGTGCCAGCAGTGACTGGGTAGCGGGGATCTACGAGCAGTACTTC. Protein product: CASSDWVAGIYEQYF.

The V gene is TRBV30, the J gene TRBJ2-7; D ambiguous. This CDR3 is built from 12 residues. The germline V gene encodes CDR1 GTSNPN and CDR2 SVGIG (reference sequence). Trimming left V 1 base short and J 4 bases short, with 8 bases between. Here the CDR3 reads CAWSDRRYEQYF. The CDR3 nucleotides read TGTGCCTGGAGTGACCGCCGTTACGAGCAGTACTTC.

The CDR3 is CASSEETGVLNSPLHF. The CDR3 DNA reads as TGTGCCAGCAGTGAAGAGACAGGGGTCCTTAATTCACCCCTCCACTTT. The chain employs TRBV2 and TRBJ1-6, with TRBD1 matching 8 bases. The ends lost 1 base at V and 6 bases at J; junction bases unmatched: 5. This CDR3 is 16 amino acids long. CDR1 is SNHLY and CDR2 is FYNNEI in the germline V gene.

The chain has TRBV20-1 and TRBJ1-5; no firm D call. V lost 3 bases and J 6 bases, leaving 15 bases between the germline ends. The CDR3 spans 14 residues. The germline gives CDR1 DFQATT, CDR2 SNEGSKA (reference sequence). CDR3 nucleotides: TGCAGTGCTAGTTCCGGGTATCGAGGTCAGCCCCAGCATTTT. This gives the protein CSASSGYRGQPQHF.

The table lists this clone with a count of one. The chain joins TRBV21-1 to TRBJ1-2; the table's D gene call, TRBD1, was not cross checked with the DNA. TRBV21-1 is a pseudogene locus. The CDR3 has 12 residues. CDR3: CASSTNRVGYTF. CDR3 in DNA: TGTGCCAGCAGCACCAACAGGGTTGGCTACACCTTC.

This clone was picked up one time. The V and J genes are TRBV10-3 and TRBJ1-1, with D unresolved. V was cut by 4 bases and J by 0 bases, with 9 bases left in between. Germline assignment: CDR1 ENHRY and CDR2 SYGVKD. This CDR3 is 14 amino acids long. The CDR3 bases are TGTGCCATCAGTGGCAAAGGCATGAACACTGAAGCTTTCTTT. Protein sequence: CAISGKGMNTEAFF.

Note on this clone: In the same sample, other DNA sequences code for this CDR3. This sequence joins TRBV29-1 and TRBJ2-7; TRBD1 matches 8 bases. After removal of 7 bases from V and 3 bases from J, the junction contained 2 bases not matched to a gene. Germline CDR1 reads SQVTM; CDR2 reads ANQGSEA. This CDR3 spans 11 amino acids. As DNA, the CDR3 is TGCAGCGCCGGACAGGGCTACGAGCAGTACTTC. Its protein product is CSAGQGYEQYF.

V and J are TRBV7-8 and TRBJ2-7; 10 bases map to TRBD1. CDR3 length: 15 residues. J gave up 6 bases and V 1 base, and 6 bases lay outside the gene matches. CDR1 and CDR2 from the germline V gene are SGHVS and FQNEAQ. CDR3 nucleotides: TGTGCCAGCAGCTTAGTACGACAGGGGGCGGGCGAGCAGTACTTC. Translated, it gives CASSLVRQGAGEQYF.

The gene calls are TRBV5-6 and TRBJ2-7, with 8 bases matching TRBD2. Germline CDR1 and CDR2: SGHDT and YYEEEE. This CDR3 has 17 amino acids. Trimming removed 3 bases from V and 3 bases from J; junction bases left unmatched: 14. The CDR3 DNA reads as TGTGCCAGCAGCTGGGGTCTTGCGGCGGGGGGATACTACGAGCAGTACTTC. It is translated as CASSWGLAAGGYYEQYF.

The chain joins TRBV18 to TRBJ2-1; 9 nucleotides line up with TRBD2. Germline CDR1 KGHSH, CDR2 LQKENI. Unmatched junction bases numbered 8, after V lost 3 bases and J lost 5 bases. This CDR3 contains 16 residues. CDR3 in amino acids: CASSPLSGGPDNEQFF. CDR3 nucleotide sequence: TGTGCCAGCTCACCTTTAAGCGGGGGGCCTGACAATGAGCAGTTCTTC.

The chain is built from TRBV6-1 and TRBJ2-1; 7 positions agree with TRBD1. The length of the CDR3 is 17 residues. The V segment lost 4 bases and the J segment 2 bases; nucleotides outside the gene matches: 11. Per germline, CDR1 MNHNS and CDR2 SASEGT. Written as DNA, the CDR3 is TGTGCCAGCAGTGCAGAAAGCCGGGACAGAACCTACAATGAGCAGTTCTTC. This encodes CASSAESRDRTYNEQFF.

The V and J genes are TRBV14 and TRBJ2-3; TRBD2 agrees at 9 bases. CDR1 and CDR2 (germline): SGHDN, FVKESK. J lost 0 bases, V lost 6 bases, and 4 bases had no gene match. This CDR3 has 15 residues. CDR3 sequence: CASRDAGGSTDTQYF. Written as DNA, the CDR3 is TGTGCCAGCAGGGACGCGGGGGGGAGCACAGATACGCAGTATTTT.

The chain is built from TRBV25-1 and TRBJ1-1; 9 nucleotides align to TRBD1. This CDR3 has 16 amino acids. Germline trimming cut 4 bases from V and 6 bases from J; bases unmatched to any gene: 12. Germline CDR1 is MGHDK and CDR2 is SYGVNS. The CDR3 DNA sequence: TGTGCCAGCAGTGGGAACAGGGGGCCCACTGACCCTGAAGCTTTCTTT. It yields the protein CASSGNRGPTDPEAFF.

The V gene is TRBV7-2, the J gene TRBJ1-1; D ambiguous. The ends were cut back, 2 bases at V and 3 bases at J, with 10 bases in the middle. The CDR3 runs 14 residues. CDR1 is SGHTA, CDR2 FQGNSA, per germline. For the CDR3, the DNA is TGTGCCAGCAGCTTACTAACAAGAGACACTGAAGCTTTCTTT. Translated, it gives CASSLLTRDTEAFF.

The chain combines TRBV6-2 or TRBV6-3 with TRBJ1-1; TRBD1 might be the D (5 bases). Germline CDR1 and CDR2: MNHEY and SVGEGT. Trimming took off 4 bases at V and 1 base at J, with 19 bases between the two ends. CDR3 length: 17 residues. In nucleotides, the CDR3 is TGTGCCAGCAGTTTTTCGAGGGATGAGACAGCGAACACTGAAGCTTTCTTT. Its protein product is CASSFSRDETANTEAFF.

This chain joins TRBV7-2 and TRBJ2-2, with 12 bases aligning to TRBD2. The germline V gene encodes CDR1 SGHTA and CDR2 FQGNSA. The CDR3 sequence is 19 residues long. V gave up 1 base and J gave up 0 bases; unmatched junction bases: 6. The chain's CDR3 is CASSLVRLAGGTNTGELFF. The CDR3 DNA reads TGTGCCAGCAGCTTAGTCCGGCTAGCGGGGGGGACGAACACCGGGGAGCTGTTTTTT.

This chain connects TRBV27 to TRBJ2-7, with D perhaps TRBD2 (6 bases). V lost 6 bases to trimming and J lost 4 bases, with 13 bases between them. There are 13 residues in the CDR3. Germline V gene data show CDR1 as MNHEY and CDR2 as SMNVEV (reference sequence). The CDR3 region has the DNA TGTGCCAGCAGGGCTCTAGCGCCTTACGAGCAGTACTTC. Its translation: CASRALAPYEQYF.

The V gene is TRBV13, the J gene TRBJ1-1, with D perhaps matching TRBD1 (5 bases). This CDR3 spans 17 amino acids. The ends were cut back, 5 bases at V and 2 bases at J, with 21 bases in the middle. Germline-derived CDR1 and CDR2 are PRHDT and FYEKMQ (reference sequence). The CDR3 nucleotides are TGTGCCAGCAGCCTCCTAGGGGACCCCCAAAAAAACACTGAAGCTTTCTTT. This gives the protein CASSLLGDPQKNTEAFF.